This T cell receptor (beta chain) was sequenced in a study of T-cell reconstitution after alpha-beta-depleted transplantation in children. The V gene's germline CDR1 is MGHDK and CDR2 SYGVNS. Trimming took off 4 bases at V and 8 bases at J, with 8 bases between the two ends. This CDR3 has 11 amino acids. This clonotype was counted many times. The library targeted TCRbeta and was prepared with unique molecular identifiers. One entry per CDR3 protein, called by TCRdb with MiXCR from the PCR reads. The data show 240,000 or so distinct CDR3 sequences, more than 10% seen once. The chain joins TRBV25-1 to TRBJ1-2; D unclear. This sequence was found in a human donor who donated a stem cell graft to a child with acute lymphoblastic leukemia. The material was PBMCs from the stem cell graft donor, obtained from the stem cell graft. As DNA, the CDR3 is TGTGCCAGCAGTGGGTTAAGCGGCTACACCTTC. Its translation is CASSGLSGYTF.